This is a list of T cell receptor beta chains from one sample in a study of T cells in narcolepsy. Repertoires were generated with immunoSEQ multiplex PCR, while TCRdb's copy carries only in-frame clones and drops some. Here the sample spans roughly 32,000 clones, about four fifths being singletons. Specimen: CD45RA- memory CD4+ T cells from PBMCs. The receptors stem from a human donor with narcolepsy. Each CDR3 is given with its conserved first and last residue. For some rows the clone size is stated as once, few or many, or as a class when expanded; others skip it.

>TRBJ2-7|NA|TRBV28
CASRNSGSSYEQYF
>TRBJ1-1|NA|TRBV7-9
CASSPLFSLEAFF
>TRBJ2-1|NA|TRBV19
CASKSGGSSYNEQFF
>TRBJ2-2|NA|TRBV28
CASSFTLAGGWTGELFF
>TRBJ1-5|NA|TRBV7-6
CASSLGIRDRGAPQHF
>TRBJ2-2|NA|TRBV19
CASRGTSVGTGELFF
>TRBJ2-1|NA|TRBV7-2
CASSYGSPIPGRGEQFF
>TRBJ2-7|medium-sized|TRBV11-2
CASSSGGHEQYF
>TRBJ1-1|NA|TRBV29-1
CSAVGRGNTEAFF
>TRBJ1-5|NA|TRBV19
CASTLGQGKQPQHF
>TRBJ1-4|NA|TRBV6-1
CASMLINEKLFF
>TRBJ1-2|NA|TRBV27
CASRRGTEIYYGYTF
>NA|NA|TRBV7-2
CASSLGTGGRRKRSYEQYF
>TRBJ1-3|NA|TRBV9
CASSSRIGTGGNTIYF
>TRBJ2-1|NA|TRBV5-6
CASSLNWGGSEQFF
>TRBJ1-5|NA|TRBV28
CASSAGDGGGQPQHF
>TRBJ1-1|NA|TRBV6-5
CASRLDRLNTEAFF
>TRBJ1-2|NA|TRBV5-1
CASSLDSPKRGYTF
>TRBJ1-3|few|TRBV2
CASSPHAARAVHTIYF
>TRBJ1-4|few|TRBV7-2
CASAGFNEKLFF
>TRBJ2-5|NA|TRBV30
CAWSLGTGGVETQYF
>TRBJ1-3|NA|TRBV6-4
CASSDELRRVPPGNTIYF
>TRBJ2-7|NA|TRBV2
CASRPRGSGYEQYF
>TRBJ2-6|NA|TRBV7-9
CASSPGGGNSGANVLTF
>TRBJ2-4|NA|TRBV18
CASSPPSPGQYIQYF
>TRBJ2-3|NA|TRBV5-6
CASSLPGANTDTQYF
>TRBJ2-2|NA|TRBV2
CASSEKRGGGGELFF
>TRBJ2-7|once|TRBV15
CATSRAEGGGFGLSEQYF
>TRBJ2-7|NA|TRBV5-1
CASSRNRVVDEQYF